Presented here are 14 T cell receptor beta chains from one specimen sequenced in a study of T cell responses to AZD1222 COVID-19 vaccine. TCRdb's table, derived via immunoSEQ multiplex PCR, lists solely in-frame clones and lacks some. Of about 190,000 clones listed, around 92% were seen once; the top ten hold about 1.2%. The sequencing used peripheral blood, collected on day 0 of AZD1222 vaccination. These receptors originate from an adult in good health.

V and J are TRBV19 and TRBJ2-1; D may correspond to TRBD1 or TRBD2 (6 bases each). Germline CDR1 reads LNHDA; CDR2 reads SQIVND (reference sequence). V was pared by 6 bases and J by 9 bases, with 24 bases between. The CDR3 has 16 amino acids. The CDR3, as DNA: TGTGCCAGTAGACTATCTTGGGGGGCCCGTTACGGTGAGCAGTTCTTC. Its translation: CASRLSWGARYGEQFF.

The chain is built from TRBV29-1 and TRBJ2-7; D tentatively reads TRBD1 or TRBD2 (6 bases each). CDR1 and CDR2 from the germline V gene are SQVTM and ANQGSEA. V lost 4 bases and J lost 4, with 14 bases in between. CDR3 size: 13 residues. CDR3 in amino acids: CSVARGGRYEQYF. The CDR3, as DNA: TGCAGCGTTGCCAGGGGAGGAAGGTACGAGCAGTACTTC.

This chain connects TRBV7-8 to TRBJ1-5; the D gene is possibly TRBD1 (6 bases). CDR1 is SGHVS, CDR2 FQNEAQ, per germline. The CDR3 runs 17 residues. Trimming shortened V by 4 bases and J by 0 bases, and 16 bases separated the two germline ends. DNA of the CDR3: TGTGCCAGCAGCTCCTCAAAGACAGGTCATAGCAATCAGCCCCAGCATTTT. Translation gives CASSSSKTGHSNQPQHF.

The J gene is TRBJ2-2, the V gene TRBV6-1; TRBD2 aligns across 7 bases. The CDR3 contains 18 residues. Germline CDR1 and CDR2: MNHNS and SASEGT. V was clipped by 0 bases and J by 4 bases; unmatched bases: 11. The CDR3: CASSEASGRGGATGELFF. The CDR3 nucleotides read TGTGCCAGCAGTGAAGCCTCAGGGCGCGGGGGAGCCACCGGGGAGCTGTTTTTT.

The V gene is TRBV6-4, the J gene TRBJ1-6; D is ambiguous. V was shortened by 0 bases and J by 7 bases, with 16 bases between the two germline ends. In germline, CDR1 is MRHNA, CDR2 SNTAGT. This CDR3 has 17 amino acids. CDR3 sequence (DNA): TGTGCCAGCAGTGACTCGATGAAGGGCGGTGTAAATTCACCCCTCCACTTT. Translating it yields CASSDSMKGGVNSPLHF.

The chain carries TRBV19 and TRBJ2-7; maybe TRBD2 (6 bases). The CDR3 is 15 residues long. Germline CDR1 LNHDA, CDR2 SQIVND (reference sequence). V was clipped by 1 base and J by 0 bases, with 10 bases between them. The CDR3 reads CASSIAGDSSYEQYF. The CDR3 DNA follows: TGTGCCAGTAGTATAGCTGGGGACTCCTCCTACGAGCAGTACTTC.

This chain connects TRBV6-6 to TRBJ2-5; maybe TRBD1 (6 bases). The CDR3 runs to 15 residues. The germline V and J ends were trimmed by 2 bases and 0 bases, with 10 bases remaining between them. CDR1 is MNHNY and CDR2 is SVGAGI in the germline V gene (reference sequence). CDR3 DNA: TGTGCCAGCAGTTACGCTGGACAGAACCAAGAGACCCAGTACTTC. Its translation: CASSYAGQNQETQYF.

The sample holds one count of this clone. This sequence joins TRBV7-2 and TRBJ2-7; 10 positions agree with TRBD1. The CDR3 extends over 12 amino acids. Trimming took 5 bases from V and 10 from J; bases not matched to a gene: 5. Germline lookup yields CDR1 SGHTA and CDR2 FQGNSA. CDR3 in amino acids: CASSPDRGPQYF. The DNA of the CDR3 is TGTGCCAGCAGCCCCGACAGGGGGCCTCAGTACTTC.

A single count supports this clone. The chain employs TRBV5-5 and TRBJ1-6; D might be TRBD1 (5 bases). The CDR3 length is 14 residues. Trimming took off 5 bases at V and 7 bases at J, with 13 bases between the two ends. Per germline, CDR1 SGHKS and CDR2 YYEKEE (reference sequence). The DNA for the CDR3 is TGTGCCAGCAGGTTCTGGGACGGCAATTCACCCCTCCACTTT. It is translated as CASRFWDGNSPLHF.

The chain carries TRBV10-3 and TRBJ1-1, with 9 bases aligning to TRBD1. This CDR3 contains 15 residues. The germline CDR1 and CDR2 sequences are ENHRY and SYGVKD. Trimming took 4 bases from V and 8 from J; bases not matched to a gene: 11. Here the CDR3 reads CAISGVYRDRAEAFF. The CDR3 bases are TGTGCCATCAGTGGGGTTTATAGGGACAGGGCCGAAGCTTTCTTT.

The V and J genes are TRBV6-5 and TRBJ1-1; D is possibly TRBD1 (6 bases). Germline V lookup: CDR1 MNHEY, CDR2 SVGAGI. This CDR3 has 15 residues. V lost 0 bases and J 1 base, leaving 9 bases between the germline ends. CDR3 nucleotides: TGTGCCAGCAGTTACTCGAGCAGGGGGAACACTGAAGCTTTCTTT. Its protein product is CASSYSSRGNTEAFF.

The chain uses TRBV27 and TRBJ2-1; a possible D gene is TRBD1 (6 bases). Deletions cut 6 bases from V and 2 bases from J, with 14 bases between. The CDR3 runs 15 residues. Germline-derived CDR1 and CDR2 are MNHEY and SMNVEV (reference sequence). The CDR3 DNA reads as TGTGCCAGCAGGACCCGACAGGACCCCTACAATGAGCAGTTCTTC. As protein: CASRTRQDPYNEQFF.

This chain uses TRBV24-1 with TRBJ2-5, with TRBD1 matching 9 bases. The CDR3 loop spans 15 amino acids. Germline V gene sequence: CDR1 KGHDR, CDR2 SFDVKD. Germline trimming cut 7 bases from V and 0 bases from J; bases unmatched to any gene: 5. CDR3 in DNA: TGTGCCACCAGCGCTAGGGACAGGGACCAAGAGACCCAGTACTTC. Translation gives CATSARDRDQETQYF.

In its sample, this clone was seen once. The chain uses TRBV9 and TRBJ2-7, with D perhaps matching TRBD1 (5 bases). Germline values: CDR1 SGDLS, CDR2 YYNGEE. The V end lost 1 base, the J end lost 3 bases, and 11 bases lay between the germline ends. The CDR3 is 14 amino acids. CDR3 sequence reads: CASSVSTANYEQYF. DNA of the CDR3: TGTGCCAGCAGCGTATCGACAGCAAACTACGAGCAGTACTTC.